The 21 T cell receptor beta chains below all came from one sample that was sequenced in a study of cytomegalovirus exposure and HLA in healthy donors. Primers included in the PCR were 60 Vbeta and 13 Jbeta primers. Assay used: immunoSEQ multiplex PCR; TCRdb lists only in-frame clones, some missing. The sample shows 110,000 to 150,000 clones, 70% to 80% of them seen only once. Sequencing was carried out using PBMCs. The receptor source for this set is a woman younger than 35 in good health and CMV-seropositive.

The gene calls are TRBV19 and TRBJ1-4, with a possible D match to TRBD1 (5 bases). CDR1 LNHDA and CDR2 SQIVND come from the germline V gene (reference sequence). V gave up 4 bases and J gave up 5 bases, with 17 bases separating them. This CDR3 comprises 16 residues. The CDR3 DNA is TGTGCCAGTAGTAGGTACGGGGGACGGCTCAATGAAAAACTGTTTTTT. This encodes CASSRYGGRLNEKLFF.

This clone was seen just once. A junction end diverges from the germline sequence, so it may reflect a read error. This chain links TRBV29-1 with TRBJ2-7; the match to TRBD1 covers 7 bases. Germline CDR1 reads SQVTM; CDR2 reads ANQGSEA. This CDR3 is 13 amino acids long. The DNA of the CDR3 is TGCAGCATCACCAGGACAGGATCCTCCGAGCAGTACTTC. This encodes CSITRTGSSEQYF.

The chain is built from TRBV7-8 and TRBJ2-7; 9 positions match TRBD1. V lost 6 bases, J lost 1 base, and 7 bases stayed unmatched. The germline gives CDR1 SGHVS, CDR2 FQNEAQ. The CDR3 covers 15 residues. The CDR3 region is CASSPGQGPSYEQYF. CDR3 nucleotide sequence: TGTGCCAGCAGTCCCGGACAGGGGCCTTCCTACGAGCAGTACTTC. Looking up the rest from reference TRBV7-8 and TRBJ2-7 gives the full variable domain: GAGVSQSPRYKVAKRGQDVALRCDPISGHVSLFWYQQALGQGPEFLTYFQNEAQLDKSGLPSDRFFAERPEGSVSTLKIQRTQQEDSAVYLCASSPGQGPSYEQYFGPGTRLTVT.

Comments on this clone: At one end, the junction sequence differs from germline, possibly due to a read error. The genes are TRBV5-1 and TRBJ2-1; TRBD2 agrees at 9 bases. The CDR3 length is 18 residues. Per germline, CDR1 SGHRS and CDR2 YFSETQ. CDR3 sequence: CASSLGLAGGYSYNEQFF. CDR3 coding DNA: TGCGCCAGCAGTTTGGGACTAGCTGGGGGGTACTCCTACAATGAGCAGTTCTTC.

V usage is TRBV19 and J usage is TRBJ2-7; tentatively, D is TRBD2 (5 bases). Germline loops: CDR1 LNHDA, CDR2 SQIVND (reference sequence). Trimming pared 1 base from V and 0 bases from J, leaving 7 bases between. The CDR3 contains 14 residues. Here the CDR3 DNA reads TGTGCCAGTAGTATAGCGGGGAGCTCCTACGAGCAGTACTTC. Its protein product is CASSIAGSSYEQYF.

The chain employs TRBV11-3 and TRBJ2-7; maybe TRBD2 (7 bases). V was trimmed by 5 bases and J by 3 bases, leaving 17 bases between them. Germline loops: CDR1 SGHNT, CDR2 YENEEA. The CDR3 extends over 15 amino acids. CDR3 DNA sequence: TGTGCCAGCAGCCCCTCGGGGGGCAGGGACTACGAGCAGTACTTC. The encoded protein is CASSPSGGRDYEQYF.

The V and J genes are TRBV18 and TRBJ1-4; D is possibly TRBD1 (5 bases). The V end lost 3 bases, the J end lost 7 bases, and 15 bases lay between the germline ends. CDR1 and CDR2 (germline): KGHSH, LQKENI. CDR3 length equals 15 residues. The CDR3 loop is CASSPLGGRSEKLFF. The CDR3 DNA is TGTGCCAGCTCACCCCTCGGGGGGAGGAGTGAAAAACTGTTTTTT. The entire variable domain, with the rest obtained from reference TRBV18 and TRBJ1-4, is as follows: NAGVMQNPRHLVRRRGQEARLRCSPMKGHSHVYWYRQLPEEGLKFMVYLQKENIIDESGMPKERFSAEFPKEGPSILRIQQVVRGDSAAYFCASSPLGGRSEKLFFGSGTQLSVL.

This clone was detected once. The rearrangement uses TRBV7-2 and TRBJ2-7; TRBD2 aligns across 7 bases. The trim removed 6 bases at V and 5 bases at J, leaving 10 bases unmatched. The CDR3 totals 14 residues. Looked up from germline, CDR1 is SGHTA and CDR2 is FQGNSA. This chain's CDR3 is CASRWGGVQNEQYF. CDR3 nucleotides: TGTGCCAGCAGGTGGGGGGGAGTTCAAAACGAGCAGTACTTC. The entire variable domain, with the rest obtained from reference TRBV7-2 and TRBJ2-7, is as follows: GAGVSQSPSNKVTEKGKDVELRCDPISGHTALYWYRQSLGQGLEFLIYFQGNSAPDKSGLPSDRFSAERTGGSVSTLTIQRTQQEDSAVYLCASRWGGVQNEQYFGPGTRLTVT.

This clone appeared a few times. The CDR3 here is CASSPGQNTEAFF. DNA for the CDR3: TGTGCCAGCAGTCCGGGACAGAACACTGAAGCTTTCTTT. The chain has TRBV6-6 and TRBJ1-1; a possible D gene is TRBD1 (6 bases). CDR1 is MNHNY and CDR2 is SVGAGI in the germline V gene (reference sequence). This CDR3 comprises 13 residues. Trimming took 5 bases from V and 1 from J, leaving 8 bases between them.

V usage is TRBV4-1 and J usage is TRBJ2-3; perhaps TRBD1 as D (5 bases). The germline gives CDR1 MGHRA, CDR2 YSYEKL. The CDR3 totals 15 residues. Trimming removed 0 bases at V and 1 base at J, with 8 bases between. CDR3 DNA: TGCGCCAGCAGCCAAGAGAGCAGGGGCACAGATACGCAGTATTTT. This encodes CASSQESRGTDTQYF.

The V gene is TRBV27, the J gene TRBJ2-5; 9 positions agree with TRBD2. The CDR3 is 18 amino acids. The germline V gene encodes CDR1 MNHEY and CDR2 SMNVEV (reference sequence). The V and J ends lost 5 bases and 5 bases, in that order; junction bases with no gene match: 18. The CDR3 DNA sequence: TGTGCCAGCAGTCCCCCTGTGCGGGGGGGCATCTTTAGGGAGACCCAGTACTTC. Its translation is CASSPPVRGGIFRETQYF.

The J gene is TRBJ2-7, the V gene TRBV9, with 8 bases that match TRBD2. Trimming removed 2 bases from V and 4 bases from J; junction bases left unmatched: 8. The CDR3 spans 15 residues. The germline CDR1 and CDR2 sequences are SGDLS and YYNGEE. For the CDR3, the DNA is TGTGCCAGCAGCGTCGGGACGGGGGGGGGATACGAGCAGTACTTC. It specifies CASSVGTGGGYEQYF. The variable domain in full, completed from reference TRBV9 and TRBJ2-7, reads DSGVTQTPKHLITATGQRVTLRCSPRSGDLSVYWYQQSLDQGLQFLIQYYNGEERAKGNILERFSAQQFPDLHSELNLSSLELGDSALYFCASSVGTGGGYEQYFGPGTRLTVT.

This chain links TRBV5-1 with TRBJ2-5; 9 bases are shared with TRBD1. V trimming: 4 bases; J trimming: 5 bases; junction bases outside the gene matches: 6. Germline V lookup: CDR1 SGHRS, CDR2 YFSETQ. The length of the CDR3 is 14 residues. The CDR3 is CASSAGTGSETQYF. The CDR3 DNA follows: TGCGCCAGCAGCGCCGGGACAGGGTCGGAGACCCAGTACTTC.

The CDR3 bases are TGTGCCAGCAGCTTAGAGGGGGGGCGCGATGGCTACACCTTC. It yields the protein CASSLEGGRDGYTF. J is TRBJ1-2 and V is TRBV7-9; D is perhaps TRBD1 (6 bases). The CDR3 spans 14 residues. CDR1 is SEHNR and CDR2 is FQNEAQ in the germline V gene (reference sequence). Trimming stripped 1 base from V and 6 bases from J, with 12 bases between. Based on the CDR3 plus reference TRBV7-9 and TRBJ1-2, the full variable domain is DTGVSQNPRHKITKRGQNVTFRCDPISEHNRLYWYRQTLGQGPEFLTYFQNEAQLEKSRLLSDRFSAERPKGSFSTLEIQRTEQGDSAMYLCASSLEGGRDGYTFGSGTRLTVV.

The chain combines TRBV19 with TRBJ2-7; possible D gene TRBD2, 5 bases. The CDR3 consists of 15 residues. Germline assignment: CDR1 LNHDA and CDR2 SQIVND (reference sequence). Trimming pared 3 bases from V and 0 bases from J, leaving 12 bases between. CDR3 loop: CASSMNRRGSYEQYF. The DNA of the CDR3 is TGTGCCAGTAGTATGAACCGCCGGGGCTCCTACGAGCAGTACTTC.

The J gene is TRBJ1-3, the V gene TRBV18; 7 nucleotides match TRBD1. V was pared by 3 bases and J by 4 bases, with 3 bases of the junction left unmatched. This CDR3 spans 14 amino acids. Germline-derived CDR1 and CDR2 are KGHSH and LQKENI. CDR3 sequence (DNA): TGTGCCAGCTCACCTGGGACAGCCGGAAACACCATATATTTT. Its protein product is CASSPGTAGNTIYF.

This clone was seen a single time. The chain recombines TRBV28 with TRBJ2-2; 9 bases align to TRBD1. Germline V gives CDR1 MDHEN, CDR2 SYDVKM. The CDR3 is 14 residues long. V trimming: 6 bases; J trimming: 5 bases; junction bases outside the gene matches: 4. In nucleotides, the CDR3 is TGTGCCAGCAGGGGACAGGGTAAAACCGGGGAGCTGTTTTTT. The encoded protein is CASRGQGKTGELFF.

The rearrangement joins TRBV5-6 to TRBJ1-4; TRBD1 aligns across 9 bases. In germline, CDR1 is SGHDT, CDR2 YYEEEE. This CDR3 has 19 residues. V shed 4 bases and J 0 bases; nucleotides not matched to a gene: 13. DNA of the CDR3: TGTGCCAGCAGCCGGCCCGGGACAGGGTACACCGCAACTAATGAAAAACTGTTTTTT. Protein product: CASSRPGTGYTATNEKLFF.

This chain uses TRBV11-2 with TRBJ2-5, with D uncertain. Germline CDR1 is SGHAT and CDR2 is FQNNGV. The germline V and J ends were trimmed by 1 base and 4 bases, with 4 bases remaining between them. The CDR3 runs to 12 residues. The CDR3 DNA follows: TGTGCCAGCAGCTTAGGGGCAGAGACCCAGTACTTC. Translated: CASSLGAETQYF.

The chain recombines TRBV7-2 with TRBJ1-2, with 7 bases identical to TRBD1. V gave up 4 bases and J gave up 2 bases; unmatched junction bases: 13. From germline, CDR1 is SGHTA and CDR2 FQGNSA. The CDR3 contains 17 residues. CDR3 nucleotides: TGTGCCAGCAGCTCCGGGGGACAGTCCCGACTAAACTATGGCTACACCTTC. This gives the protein CASSSGGQSRLNYGYTF.

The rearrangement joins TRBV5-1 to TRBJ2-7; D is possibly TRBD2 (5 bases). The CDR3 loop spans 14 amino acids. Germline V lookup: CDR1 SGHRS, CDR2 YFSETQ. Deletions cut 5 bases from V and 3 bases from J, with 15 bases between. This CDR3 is CASSRGTLSYEQYF. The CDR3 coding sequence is TGCGCCAGCAGTCGGGGAACCCTCAGCTACGAGCAGTACTTC.